The 15 T cell receptor beta chains below were found in one sample sequenced in a study of blood T cell repertoires in COVID-19. Sequenced by immunoSEQ multiplex PCR; TCRdb stores in-frame clones only, minus some. The repertoire includes some 120,000 clones, roughly 80% of them detected once, and approximately 2.1% sits in the top ten. Input material: peripheral blood. These receptors originate from a young man with acute or convalescent COVID-19.

The rearrangement joins TRBV18 to TRBJ1-2; D possibly corresponds to TRBD1 (5 bases). Germline V gives CDR1 KGHSH, CDR2 LQKENI. V gave up 3 bases and J gave up 0 bases, with 14 bases separating them. The CDR3 is 16 amino acids. This chain's CDR3 is CASSPPLGGSNYGYTF. For the CDR3, the DNA is TGTGCCAGCTCACCGCCTCTGGGGGGATCTAACTATGGCTACACCTTC.

V is TRBV30 and J is TRBJ1-1; 11 bases align to TRBD1. Trimming removed 1 base from V and 3 bases from J; junction bases left unmatched: 7. The CDR3 length is 16 residues. Germline V gene data show CDR1 as GTSNPN and CDR2 as SVGIG (reference sequence). CDR3 bases: TGTGCCTGGAGTGAAAGTGGACAGGGGGCGCACACTGAAGCTTTCTTT. Translating it yields CAWSESGQGAHTEAFF.

This chain uses TRBV15 with TRBJ1-5; 7 bases agree with TRBD1. With 3 bases clipped from V and 3 bases from J, the junction kept 8 bases outside the gene matches. The CDR3 length is 16 residues. CDR1 and CDR2 (germline): LNHNV, YYDKDF (reference sequence). The CDR3 DNA sequence: TGTGCCACCAGCAGCTACGGACAGGCGTACAATCAGCCCCAGCATTTT. Its protein product is CATSSYGQAYNQPQHF.

This rearrangement joins TRBV6-5 to TRBJ2-7, with 8 bases lining up with TRBD1. CDR3 size: 16 residues. CDR1 and CDR2 (germline): MNHEY, SVGAGI. J gave up 3 bases and V 4 bases, and 11 bases lay outside the gene matches. The CDR3 nucleotides read TGTGCCAGCAGTTCCTCAGGAGGGACAGGTCTCTACGAGCAGTACGTC. Amino acid sequence: CASSSSGGTGLYEQYV.

A note on this clone: This same CDR3 is encoded by further DNA sequences in the sample. This chain connects TRBV6-5 to TRBJ1-1; no clear D gene. Germline-derived CDR1 and CDR2 are MNHEY and SVGAGI. This CDR3 contains 13 residues. Trimming removed 0 bases from V and 8 bases from J, with 10 bases in between. The CDR3 nucleotides are TGTGCCAGCAGTTACTCGACGGGCGGGGAAGCTTTCTTT. It is translated as CASSYSTGGEAFF.

This chain connects TRBV7-6 to TRBJ2-5; maybe TRBD2 (6 bases). V gave up 0 bases and J gave up 7 bases, with 15 bases separating them. CDR3 size: 15 residues. From germline, CDR1 is SGHVS and CDR2 FNYEAQ. DNA of the CDR3: TGTGCCAGCAGCTTAGCGGAGGGCCCTCAGGGGACCCAGTACTTC. Protein: CASSLAEGPQGTQYF.

This clone was observed once. The V gene is TRBV6-4, the J gene TRBJ1-4; 9 bases are a match to TRBD1. Germline loops: CDR1 MRHNA, CDR2 SNTAGT. V dropped 6 bases and J dropped 5; count of bases not matched to a gene: 4. This CDR3 is built from 14 residues. The CDR3 region is CASSPTGGNEKLFF. CDR3 DNA: TGTGCCAGCAGCCCGACAGGGGGAAATGAAAAACTGTTTTTT.

This clone was observed a single time. DNA of the CDR3: TGTGCCAGCAGCTTAGACAGGGCCAATTCACCCCTCCACTTT. Protein: CASSLDRANSPLHF. The chain recombines TRBV13 with TRBJ1-6; perhaps TRBD1 as D (6 bases). Germline V gives CDR1 PRHDT, CDR2 FYEKMQ (reference sequence). V lost 1 base and J 7 bases, leaving 8 bases between the germline ends. CDR3 length: 14 residues.

The chain is built from TRBV19 and TRBJ1-6; D call uncertain. V was pared by 7 bases and J by 9 bases, with 16 bases between. The CDR3 contains 14 residues. Germline V gene sequence: CDR1 LNHDA, CDR2 SQIVND (reference sequence). Here the CDR3 reads CASKDGGEGSPLHF. The CDR3 DNA reads TGTGCCAGTAAAGACGGCGGGGAGGGTTCACCCCTCCACTTT. Full variable domain (missing parts from reference TRBV19 and TRBJ1-6): DGGITQSPKYLFRKEGQNVTLSCEQNLNHDAMYWYRQDPGQGLRLIYYSQIVNDFQKGDIAEGYSVSREKKESFPLTVTSAQKNPTAFYLCASKDGGEGSPLHFGNGTRLTVT.

This clone occurred once. The rearrangement links TRBV14 to TRBJ2-7, with D unresolved. Trimming left V 4 bases short and J 6 bases short, with 13 bases between. Per the germline V gene, CDR1 is SGHDN and CDR2 is FVKESK. The CDR3 sequence is 13 residues long. The CDR3 sequence: CASSPTPGGEQYV. DNA of the CDR3: TGTGCCAGCAGCCCCACCCCAGGTGGCGAGCAGTACGTC.

This rearrangement joins TRBV7-3 to TRBJ2-5; a weak D match, TRBD2 (5 bases). This CDR3 comprises 14 residues. Germline-derived CDR1 and CDR2 are SGHTA and FQGTGA. Trimming stripped 3 bases from V and 0 bases from J, with 8 bases between. The CDR3 loop is CASSFFGDQETQYF. CDR3 DNA: TGTGCCAGCAGCTTCTTCGGGGACCAAGAGACCCAGTACTTC.

The chain recombines TRBV19 with TRBJ1-5; the D gene is possibly TRBD1 (6 bases). Between the trimmed V and J ends, which lost 5 bases and 1 base, there was a span of 12 bases. CDR3 length: 15 residues. The germline CDR1 and CDR2 sequences are LNHDA and SQIVND (reference sequence). DNA for the CDR3: TGTGCCAGTAGTGAGATGGGACAAAGCAATCAGCCCCAGCATTTT. Its protein product is CASSEMGQSNQPQHF.

V usage is TRBV5-6 and J usage is TRBJ2-7; 9 positions match TRBD1. Germline CDR1 SGHDT, CDR2 YYEEEE. The J segment lost 9 bases and the V segment lost 4 bases, leaving 8 bases of the junction unmatched. The CDR3 covers 13 residues. As DNA, the CDR3 is TGTGCCAGCAGCCCCAGGGACAGGGTCTGGCAGTACGTC. Translated: CASSPRDRVWQYV.

V usage is TRBV7-2 and J usage is TRBJ1-4, with 11 bases lining up with TRBD1. V was clipped by 5 bases and J by 8 bases; unmatched bases: 7. CDR3 length equals 15 residues. Germline-derived CDR1 and CDR2 are SGHTA and FQGNSA. CDR3: CASSPRTGGGEKLFF. CDR3 bases: TGTGCCAGCAGCCCACGGACAGGGGGCGGAGAAAAACTGTTTTTT.

V usage is TRBV12-3 or TRBV12-4 and J usage is TRBJ2-1; D gene unclear. CDR3 length equals 12 residues. V lost 4 bases and J 7 bases, leaving 8 bases between the germline ends. The CDR3 protein is CASSSRANEQFF. The CDR3 DNA reads TGTGCCAGCAGTTCACGAGCGAATGAGCAGTTCTTC.